This T cell receptor beta chain was sequenced for a study of siplizumab effects on memory and regulatory T cells. Study-wide findings and caveats: Roughly 75-97% of proliferating clones (CD4+ or CD8+) could not be assigned a naive or memory phenotype. Unstimulated naive T cells seemed to show more diversity than memory cells did, and they also seemed to be among the major contributors to the alloresponse. Alloreactive clones mapping to unstimulated subsets formed only a minor fraction. Under siplizumab, an average approximately 71% of mappable alloreactive CD4+ clones were Treg-derived, compared with 26.9% in controls.

Profiled with immunoSEQ multiplex PCR; TCRdb holds only in-frame clones, not every one. This table holds around 87,000 clones, 70% to 90% found once. This clone was picked up a small number of times. The antigen is undetermined. Other DNA variants within this sample encode the same CDR3. Sequencing was performed on CD4+ T cells sorted from blood. This receptor was obtained from a human donor in good health.

The CDR3 DNA reads TGTGCCAGCTCACCGGACAGGAATCAGCCCCAGCATTTT. Protein: CASSPDRNQPQHF. The chain combines TRBV18 with TRBJ1-5; 7 nucleotides match TRBD1. After removal of 3 bases from V and 4 bases from J, the junction contained 0 bases not matched to a gene. CDR3 size: 13 residues. CDR1 KGHSH and CDR2 LQKENI come from the germline V gene.